Below are 27 T cell receptor beta chains sequenced from a single sample in a study of control samples from healthy donors and cancer patients. Assay: immunoSEQ multiplex PCR; the TCRdb copy retains only in-frame clones and omits some. The table shows approximately 170,000 clones, with roughly 88% occurring only once. Sequenced sample: blood. Receptor source: a woman between 25 and 40 years old in good health.

This clone was detected only a few times. The J gene is TRBJ2-2, the V gene TRBV5-4; TRBD2 matches 12 bases. V was clipped by 2 bases and J by 8 bases; unmatched bases: 7. Germline V gives CDR1 SGHNT, CDR2 YYREEE (reference sequence). The CDR3 has 16 amino acids. The CDR3 sequence: CASSFPSGGAQGELFF. The CDR3 region has the DNA TGTGCCAGCAGCTTCCCTAGCGGGGGGGCTCAAGGGGAGCTGTTTTTT.

This clone was counted only a few times. The chain has TRBV7-2 and TRBJ2-5; D may be TRBD1 or TRBD2 (5 bases each). Deletions cut 5 bases from V and 5 bases from J, with 18 bases between. CDR1 and CDR2 (germline): SGHTA, FQGNSA. There are 15 residues in the CDR3. The CDR3 coding sequence is TGTGCCAGCAGCCAAAGGGGTGGGAGAACCGAGACCCAGTACTTC. Translating gives CASSQRGGRTETQYF.

This chain joins TRBV19 and TRBJ2-2; D might be TRBD2 (6 bases). Trimming pared 0 bases from V and 1 base from J, leaving 9 bases between. The CDR3 sequence is 16 residues long. Per germline, CDR1 LNHDA and CDR2 SQIVND (reference sequence). CDR3 nucleotides: TGTGCCAGTAGTATAGATCCGCGGGGGAACACCGGGGAGCTGTTTTTT. Amino acids: CASSIDPRGNTGELFF.

V gene TRBV28 combines with J gene TRBJ1-3, with 8 bases lining up with TRBD1. The germline V gene encodes CDR1 MDHEN and CDR2 SYDVKM. V shed 5 bases and J 3 bases; nucleotides not matched to a gene: 6. The CDR3 covers 15 residues. Here the CDR3 reads CASSRNTGGGNTIYF. The CDR3 DNA is TGTGCCAGCAGTCGGAACACAGGGGGTGGAAACACCATATATTTT.

This sequence joins TRBV11-2 and TRBJ1-6, with D tentatively TRBD1 (6 bases). Germline CDR1 is SGHAT and CDR2 is FQNNGV. CDR3 size: 14 residues. V dropped 5 bases and J dropped 9 bases, with 14 bases sitting between them. CDR3: CASSTQGSGSPLHF. As DNA, the CDR3 is TGTGCCAGCAGCACACAGGGTTCTGGTTCACCCCTCCACTTT.

The V gene is TRBV27, the J gene TRBJ1-2, with 8 positions matching TRBD1. V dropped 5 bases and J dropped 4; count of bases not matched to a gene: 9. This CDR3 has 15 residues. Germline V gene data show CDR1 as MNHEY and CDR2 as SMNVEV (reference sequence). The DNA of the CDR3 is TGTGCCAGCAGTCTCGACAGGGGTCTCGGCTATGGCTACACCTTC. Protein product: CASSLDRGLGYGYTF.

The rearrangement joins TRBV7-9 to TRBJ2-3; D is possibly TRBD2 (6 bases). Germline V gene data show CDR1 as SEHNR and CDR2 as FQNEAQ (reference sequence). The CDR3 is 16 amino acids. With 5 bases removed from V and 4 bases from J, the gap between germline ends came to 19 bases. DNA of the CDR3: TGTGCCAGCAGCCTCGGGAGCGGTTTAAGGGCAGATACGCAGTATTTT. Protein sequence: CASSLGSGLRADTQYF. The full variable domain, rest sourced from reference TRBV7-9 and TRBJ2-3, is DTGVSQNPRHKITKRGQNVTFRCDPISEHNRLYWYRQTLGQGPEFLTYFQNEAQLEKSRLLSDRFSAERPKGSFSTLEIQRTEQGDSAMYLCASSLGSGLRADTQYFGPGTRLTVL.

This rearrangement joins TRBV7-2 to TRBJ1-5, with 7 positions matching TRBD1. CDR1 is SGHTA and CDR2 is FQGNSA in the germline V gene. V shed 4 bases, J shed 6 bases, and the junction held 6 bases outside the gene matches. The CDR3 totals 14 residues. This CDR3 reads CASSSRQGGQPQHF. In DNA, the CDR3 is TGTGCCAGCAGCTCTAGACAGGGAGGTCAGCCCCAGCATTTT. Complete variable domain (other parts from reference TRBV7-2 and TRBJ1-5): GAGVSQSPSNKVTEKGKDVELRCDPISGHTALYWYRQSLGQGLEFLIYFQGNSAPDKSGLPSDRFSAERTGGSVSTLTIQRTQQEDSAVYLCASSSRQGGQPQHFGDGTRLSIL.

V gene TRBV9 combines with J gene TRBJ1-1; no firm D call. Trimming stripped 0 bases from V and 7 bases from J, with 16 bases between. The germline gives CDR1 SGDLS, CDR2 YYNGEE. The CDR3 is 15 amino acids. The CDR3 nucleotides are TGTGCCAGCAGCGTAGGGGGAGGAGGAAGTAATGAAGCTTTCTTT. As protein: CASSVGGGGSNEAFF. Full variable domain (missing parts from reference TRBV9 and TRBJ1-1): DSGVTQTPKHLITATGQRVTLRCSPRSGDLSVYWYQQSLDQGLQFLIQYYNGEERAKGNILERFSAQQFPDLHSELNLSSLELGDSALYFCASSVGGGGSNEAFFGQGTRLTVV.

The V call is TRBV3-1 (or the pseudogene TRBV3-2), the J call TRBJ1-2; 7 positions match TRBD1. J gave up 8 bases and V 6 bases, and 18 bases lay outside the gene matches. The CDR3 spans 16 residues. Germline V lookup: CDR1 LGHDT, CDR2 YNNKEL (reference sequence). The CDR3 coding sequence is TGTGCCAGCAGGGACCTCGGGGCAGGGGGATTTGAAGGCTACACCTTC. Its translation is CASRDLGAGGFEGYTF.

The chain has TRBV11-3 and TRBJ2-1, with D possibly TRBD2 on 5 matching bases. The V gene lost 3 bases and the J gene lost 8 bases, with 11 bases spanning the gap. Per germline, CDR1 SGHNT and CDR2 YENEEA. This CDR3 comprises 13 residues. This CDR3 reads CASSLNQRDEQFF. The CDR3 bases are TGTGCCAGCAGCTTGAACCAGAGGGATGAGCAGTTCTTC.

This clone was seen a few times. This sequence joins TRBV19 and TRBJ1-1; D might be TRBD1 (5 bases). This CDR3 has 14 residues. Germline V CDR1 and CDR2: LNHDA, SQIVND (reference sequence). V lost 7 bases to trimming and J lost 0 bases, with 12 bases between them. CDR3 residues: CASTRMGVNTEAFF. The CDR3 DNA sequence: TGTGCCAGTACCAGAATGGGGGTGAACACTGAAGCTTTCTTT.

The chain carries TRBV3-1 (or the pseudogene TRBV3-2) and TRBJ1-2, with D unresolved. The CDR3 consists of 12 residues. The germline CDR1 and CDR2 sequences are LGHDT and YNNKEL (reference sequence). Trimming removed 1 base at V and 6 bases at J, with 6 bases between. The CDR3 DNA reads as TGTGCCAGCAGCCAAGGGGAGCATGGCTACACCTTC. Its protein is CASSQGEHGYTF.

J is TRBJ2-1 and V is TRBV5-5; D gene ambiguous. Germline CDR1 and CDR2: SGHKS and YYEKEE (reference sequence). The CDR3 consists of 12 residues. V was clipped by 3 bases and J by 7 bases, with 8 bases between them. This CDR3 reads CASSWSGNEQFF. The DNA for the CDR3 is TGTGCCAGCAGCTGGTCCGGGAATGAGCAGTTCTTC.

In this sample, this clone turned up once. V gene TRBV3-1 (or the pseudogene TRBV3-2) combines with J gene TRBJ2-7, with 11 bases fitting TRBD2. With 1 base clipped from V and 2 bases from J, the junction kept 1 base outside the gene matches. Looked up from germline, CDR1 is LGHDT and CDR2 is YNNKEL (reference sequence). This CDR3 spans 15 amino acids. DNA for the CDR3: TGTGCCAGCAGCCAAGGACTAGCGGGACCCTACGAGCAGTACTTC. It specifies CASSQGLAGPYEQYF.

The rearrangement links TRBV11-2 to TRBJ2-2; D uncertain. V lost 1 base, J lost 5 bases, and 2 bases lay in between. The CDR3 length is 12 residues. Germline V gene lookup returns CDR1 SGHAT and CDR2 FQNNGV. The CDR3 DNA reads as TGTGCCAGCAGCTTAGGGACCGGGGAGCTGTTTTTT. Translation gives CASSLGTGELFF.

The rearrangement links TRBV5-1 to TRBJ2-5; TRBD2 matches at 9 bases. Germline trimming cut 4 bases from V and 4 bases from J; bases unmatched to any gene: 14. The CDR3 consists of 17 residues. Germline CDR1 and CDR2: SGHRS and YFSETQ. CDR3 sequence reads: CASSNPSAGGFRETQYF. Here the CDR3 DNA reads TGCGCCAGCAGCAACCCCTCGGCGGGAGGGTTCAGAGAGACCCAGTACTTC.

The V and J genes are TRBV5-5 and TRBJ2-7, with TRBD2 matching over 8 bases. Trimming took 0 bases from V and 4 from J; bases not matched to a gene: 9. Germline CDR1 SGHKS, CDR2 YYEKEE (reference sequence). The CDR3 is 16 amino acids. The CDR3 sequence is CASSLEPSGSGYEQYF. The CDR3 coding sequence is TGTGCCAGCAGCTTGGAGCCGAGCGGGAGTGGGTACGAGCAGTACTTC.

This chain links TRBV6-5 with TRBJ2-7, with a possible D match to TRBD1 (6 bases). The CDR3 totals 13 residues. The ends were cut back, 6 bases at V and 5 bases at J, with 14 bases in the middle. CDR1 and CDR2 from the germline V gene are MNHEY and SVGAGI. The CDR3 DNA follows: TGTGCCAGCAGGGATCAGGGGAGCGACGAGCAGTACTTC. It specifies CASRDQGSDEQYF.

The J gene is TRBJ2-3, the V gene TRBV3-1 (or the pseudogene TRBV3-2); D could derive from TRBD1 or TRBD2 (6 bases each). CDR3 size: 16 residues. Looked up from germline, CDR1 is LGHDT and CDR2 is YNNKEL (reference sequence). V dropped 1 base and J dropped 4 bases, with 15 bases sitting between them. The CDR3 here is CASSQGGRRGADTQYF. The CDR3, as DNA: TGTGCCAGCAGCCAAGGTGGTCGAAGGGGGGCAGATACGCAGTATTTT.

The J gene is TRBJ2-3, the V gene TRBV7-9, with 8 bases fitting TRBD2. Unmatched junction bases numbered 9, after V lost 5 bases and J lost 2 bases. CDR1 is SEHNR, CDR2 FQNEAQ, per germline (reference sequence). This CDR3 contains 16 residues. The CDR3 DNA reads as TGTGCCAGCAGCCCCCGGGAGGGCTCCTCCACAGATACGCAGTATTTT. This gives the protein CASSPREGSSTDTQYF.

The V gene is TRBV5-1, the J gene TRBJ2-1; D is unclear. The germline V gene has CDR1 SGHRS and CDR2 YFSETQ. V dropped 3 bases and J dropped 5 bases, with 3 bases sitting between them. The CDR3 is made up of 11 amino acids. The CDR3 protein is CASSWNNEQFF. As DNA, the CDR3 is TGCGCCAGCAGCTGGAACAATGAGCAGTTCTTC.

This clone has only a few counts. V usage is TRBV10-3 and J usage is TRBJ2-1; TRBD1 might be the D (6 bases). The CDR3 has 13 residues. V was trimmed by 6 bases and J by 8 bases, leaving 14 bases between them. Germline V gene data show CDR1 as ENHRY and CDR2 as SYGVKD. This CDR3 reads CAISELGGDEQFF. In DNA, the CDR3 is TGTGCCATCAGCGAATTAGGGGGAGATGAGCAGTTCTTC.

The V gene is TRBV10-3, the J gene TRBJ1-5, with D possibly matching TRBD1 (6 bases). V was trimmed by 1 base and J by 7 bases, leaving 8 bases between them. Germline CDR1 is ENHRY and CDR2 is SYGVKD. The length of the CDR3 is 13 residues. The CDR3 spells CAISEYREQPQHF. In DNA, the CDR3 is TGTGCCATCAGTGAGTACAGGGAACAGCCCCAGCATTTT.

The chain has TRBV19 and TRBJ2-7, with D possibly TRBD1 on 5 matching bases. Germline V lookup: CDR1 LNHDA, CDR2 SQIVND (reference sequence). This CDR3 is 17 amino acids long. Trimming removed 5 bases at V and 5 bases at J, with 25 bases between. The CDR3 is CASSGPPYLQGSNEQYV. The CDR3 DNA follows: TGTGCCAGTAGTGGACCCCCCTACCTCCAGGGATCGAACGAGCAGTACGTC.

The J gene is TRBJ1-1, the V gene TRBV7-9; 7 nucleotides line up with TRBD1. J gave up 10 bases and V 5 bases, and 10 bases lay outside the gene matches. Germline assignment: CDR1 SEHNR and CDR2 FQNEAQ (reference sequence). The CDR3 runs 13 residues. CDR3 loop: CASSPRGAGPAFF. The CDR3 region has the DNA TGTGCCAGCAGCCCCAGGGGGGCGGGGCCAGCTTTCTTT.

The rearrangement links TRBV3-1 (or the pseudogene TRBV3-2) to TRBJ2-1; D gene uncertain. This CDR3 is built from 12 residues. Germline V gene sequence: CDR1 LGHDT, CDR2 YNNKEL (reference sequence). Between the trimmed V and J ends, which lost 5 bases and 12 bases, there was a span of 14 bases. The CDR3 coding sequence is TGTGCCAGCAGCAGAATGGGCGATACGCAGTTCTTC. This encodes CASSRMGDTQFF.